Sequencing of this T cell receptor beta chain was carried out in a study of early T cells in non-severe SARS-CoV-2 infection (dated by TCRdb to the early 2020s). Turning to the overall study: Because TCR sequencing relied on bulk RNA taken from unsorted whole blood, pairing of alpha and beta chains was not possible.

At the junction V is shortened by 6 bases and J by 5 bases, with 17 bases in between. Reading from cysteine to phenylalanine, the CDR3 counts 14 amino acids. The DNA shown is the 42-base CDR3, in frame from base 1. The germline V gene encodes CDR1 KGHSH and CDR2 LQKENI. The paper's findings and limits, for the study overall: VDJdb matching was skewed toward anti-spike CD8 responses and likely underestimated virus-specific expansions, missing private and CD4 specificities.

Set within a cohort of healthcare workers in London, UK, this nested case-control study involved weekly PCR testing of nasopharyngeal swabs along with blood sampling. Healthcare workers were enrolled in the week of the UK lockdown, from 23 to 31 March 2020, and were followed every week for up to roughly 16 weeks. Receptors were amplified or captured by 5' RACE. Sequencing was carried out with a NextSeq 500. In the TCR library protocol, unique molecular identifiers were attached to individual cDNA molecules to correct for PCR bias and sequencing error. TCR alpha and beta chains were both sequenced, and the abundances of alpha and beta sequences in each sample were closely correlated with each other. Concerning the study's data processing: V gene, J gene and CDR3 annotation of TCR sequences was performed with Decombinator V4. TCRs were defined as expanded if a significant change between any two time points was detected under a Poisson model with p below 0.0001. TCR abundances were normalised to the total number of TCRs sequenced per sample and expressed as counts per million. TRAV1-2 paired with TRAJ12, TRAJ20 or TRAJ33 defined MAIT TCRs, while TRAV10 paired with TRAJ18 defined iNKT TCRs. VDJdb, accessed 1 November 2021, was searched for CMV, EBV and SARS-CoV-2 annotated TCRs, with TCRs annotated for multiple antigens excluded. TCRdb's own reprocessing of the public reads used fastp at Q25 and MiXCR and kept productive beta chains. Each entry is one CDR3 protein sequence, shown with its most common DNA and genes. The V and J calls, along with clone size, are taken from TCRdb and not from the paper's own processing. The sample yields over 55,000 distinct CDR3 sequences; approximately 8% were counted once. The ten largest clonotypes hold 3% to 4% of the sample.

In this sample, this clonotype turned up many times. The target of this receptor is not known. Within one base of it there is no much larger clone, and no base qualities were kept. This TCR derives from an adult who was a healthcare worker with PCR-confirmed SARS-CoV-2 infection or an uninfected control (not recorded which). The sequencing sample was made of whole blood. The rearranged segments are TRBV18 and TRBJ2-7, with the D call perhaps TRBD1 or TRBD2, each one matching 5 bases. The CDR3 region reads CASSFSEGSDEQYF. The sequenced DNA: TGTGCCAGCTCCTTCTCAGAGGGGTCCGACGAGCAGTACTTC.